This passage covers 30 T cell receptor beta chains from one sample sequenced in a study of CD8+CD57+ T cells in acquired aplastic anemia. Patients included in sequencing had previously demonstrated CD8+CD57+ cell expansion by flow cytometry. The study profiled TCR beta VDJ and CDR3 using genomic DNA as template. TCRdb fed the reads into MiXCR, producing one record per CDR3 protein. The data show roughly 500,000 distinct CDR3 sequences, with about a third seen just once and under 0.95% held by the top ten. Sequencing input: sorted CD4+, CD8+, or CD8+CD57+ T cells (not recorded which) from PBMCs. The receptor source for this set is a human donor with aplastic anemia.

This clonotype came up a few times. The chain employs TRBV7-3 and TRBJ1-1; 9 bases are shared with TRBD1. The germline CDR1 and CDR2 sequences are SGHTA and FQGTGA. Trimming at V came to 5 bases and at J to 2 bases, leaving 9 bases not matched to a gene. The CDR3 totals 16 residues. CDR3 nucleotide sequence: TGTGCCAGCAGCACCCGGGACAGGGAATTCAACACTGAAGCTTTCTTT. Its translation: CASSTRDREFNTEAFF.

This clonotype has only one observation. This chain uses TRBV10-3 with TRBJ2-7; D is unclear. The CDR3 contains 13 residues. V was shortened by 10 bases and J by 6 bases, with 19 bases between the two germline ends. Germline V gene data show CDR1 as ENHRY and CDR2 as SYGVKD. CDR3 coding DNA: TGTGCCAGCAGCTCCCCCCACGGTGGCGAGCAGTACTTC. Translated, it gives CASSSPHGGEQYF.

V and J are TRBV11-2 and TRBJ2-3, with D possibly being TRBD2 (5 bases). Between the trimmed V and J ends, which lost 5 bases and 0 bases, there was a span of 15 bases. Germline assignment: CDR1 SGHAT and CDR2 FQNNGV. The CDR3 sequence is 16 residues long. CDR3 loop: CASSPRTGRSTDTQYF. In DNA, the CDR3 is TGTGCCAGCAGCCCTCGGACTGGTCGTAGCACAGATACGCAGTATTTT.

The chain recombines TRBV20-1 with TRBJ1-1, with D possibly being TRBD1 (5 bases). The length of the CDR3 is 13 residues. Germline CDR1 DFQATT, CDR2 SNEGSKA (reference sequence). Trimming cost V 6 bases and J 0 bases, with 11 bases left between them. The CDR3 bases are TGCAGTGCCGGGACGAGCTTGAACACTGAAGCTTTCTTT. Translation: CSAGTSLNTEAFF.

CDR3 residues: CSVAAGGSTIYF. DNA of the CDR3: TGCAGCGTTGCAGCAGGGGGGAGCACCATATATTTT. The chain has TRBV29-1 and TRBJ1-3, with 7 bases identical to TRBD1. There are 12 residues in the CDR3. Trimming cost V 4 bases and J 9 bases; bases outside gene matches: 6. CDR1 and CDR2 from the germline V gene are SQVTM and ANQGSEA.

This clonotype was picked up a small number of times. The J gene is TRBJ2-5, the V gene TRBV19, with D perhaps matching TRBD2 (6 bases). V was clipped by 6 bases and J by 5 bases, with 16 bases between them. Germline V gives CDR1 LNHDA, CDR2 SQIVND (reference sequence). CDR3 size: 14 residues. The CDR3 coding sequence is TGTGCCAGTAGAGACTGGCGGGGCGGGGAGACCCAGTACTTC. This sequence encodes CASRDWRGGETQYF.

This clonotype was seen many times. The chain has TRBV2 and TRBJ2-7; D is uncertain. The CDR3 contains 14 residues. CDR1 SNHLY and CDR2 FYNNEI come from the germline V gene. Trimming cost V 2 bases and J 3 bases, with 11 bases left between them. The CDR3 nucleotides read TGTGCCAGCAGTGAACCCCGACCCCGCTACGAGCAGTACTTC. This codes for CASSEPRPRYEQYF.

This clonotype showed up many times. CDR3 sequence (DNA): TGTGCCAGCAGCGCCGGTAGCACAGATACGCAGTATTTT. Residues: CASSAGSTDTQYF. J is TRBJ2-3 and V is TRBV9; D is undetermined. The CDR3 has 13 amino acids. V was trimmed by 3 bases and J by 0 bases, leaving 5 bases between them. Germline CDR1 reads SGDLS; CDR2 reads YYNGEE.

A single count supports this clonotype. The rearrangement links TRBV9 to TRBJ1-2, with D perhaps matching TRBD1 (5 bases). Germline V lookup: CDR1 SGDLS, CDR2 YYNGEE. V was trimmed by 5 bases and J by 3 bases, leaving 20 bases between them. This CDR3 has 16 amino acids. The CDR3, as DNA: TGTGCCAGCAGTGCTAGAGGAAGACAGTTCCACTATGGCTACACCTTC. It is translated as CASSARGRQFHYGYTF. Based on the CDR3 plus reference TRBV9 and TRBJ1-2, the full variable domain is DSGVTQTPKHLITATGQRVTLRCSPRSGDLSVYWYQQSLDQGLQFLIQYYNGEERAKGNILERFSAQQFPDLHSELNLSSLELGDSALYFCASSARGRQFHYGYTFGSGTRLTVV.

The CDR3 sequence is CASSLRGDTRLDTQYF. CDR3 nucleotides: TGCGCCAGCAGCTTACGGGGGGACACGCGCTTAGATACGCAGTATTTT. The rearrangement joins TRBV5-1 to TRBJ2-3; D is possibly TRBD2 (7 bases). V lost 2 bases and J 5 bases, leaving 18 bases between the germline ends. Per the germline V gene, CDR1 is SGHRS and CDR2 is YFSETQ. CDR3 length equals 16 residues.

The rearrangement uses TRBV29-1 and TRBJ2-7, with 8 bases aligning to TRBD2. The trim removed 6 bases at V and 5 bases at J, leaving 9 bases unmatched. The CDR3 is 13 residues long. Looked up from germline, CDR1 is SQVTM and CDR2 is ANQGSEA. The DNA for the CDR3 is TGCAGCGTACTCGGCGGGAGGCTCGACGAGCAGTACTTC. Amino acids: CSVLGGRLDEQYF.

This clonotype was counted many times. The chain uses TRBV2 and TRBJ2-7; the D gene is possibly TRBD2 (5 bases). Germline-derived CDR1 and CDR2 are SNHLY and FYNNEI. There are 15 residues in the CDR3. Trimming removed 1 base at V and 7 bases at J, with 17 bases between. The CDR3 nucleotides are TGTGCCAGCAGTGAAGAGGCCCAGGCTAGCTGGGAGCAGTACTTC. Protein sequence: CASSEEAQASWEQYF.

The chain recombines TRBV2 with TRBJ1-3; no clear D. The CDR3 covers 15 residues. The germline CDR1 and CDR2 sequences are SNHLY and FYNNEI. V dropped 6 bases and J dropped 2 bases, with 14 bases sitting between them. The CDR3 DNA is TGTGCCAGCAGCCACCTGGACCAGGCTGGAAACACCATATATTTT. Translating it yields CASSHLDQAGNTIYF. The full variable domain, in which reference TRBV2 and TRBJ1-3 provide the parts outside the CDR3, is EPEVTQTPSHQVTQMGQEVILRCVPISNHLYFYWYRQILGQKVEFLVSFYNNEISEKSEIFDDQFSVERPDGSNFTLKIRSTKLEDSAMYFCASSHLDQAGNTIYFGEGSWLTVV.

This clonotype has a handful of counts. CDR3 DNA: TGTGCCACCAGCACTTTTAAGACAGGGGGCAGAAATACGCAGTATTTT. It yields the protein CATSTFKTGGRNTQYF. V is TRBV24-1 and J is TRBJ2-3; TRBD1 matches 10 bases. The V and J ends lost 7 bases and 7 bases, in that order; junction bases with no gene match: 13. The CDR3 runs 16 residues. Looked up from germline, CDR1 is KGHDR and CDR2 is SFDVKD.

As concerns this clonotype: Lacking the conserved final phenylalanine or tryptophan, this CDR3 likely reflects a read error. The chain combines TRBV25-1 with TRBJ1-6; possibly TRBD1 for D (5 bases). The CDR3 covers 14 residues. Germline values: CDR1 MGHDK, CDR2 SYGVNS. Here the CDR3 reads CAGSGLGGNSPLHL. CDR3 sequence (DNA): TGTGCCGGCAGTGGGCTGGGGGGTAATTCACCCCTCCACCTT.

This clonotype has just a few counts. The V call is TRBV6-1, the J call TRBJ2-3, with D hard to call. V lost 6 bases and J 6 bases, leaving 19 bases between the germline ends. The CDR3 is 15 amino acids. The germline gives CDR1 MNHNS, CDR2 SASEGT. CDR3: CASSRPSGRRDTQYF. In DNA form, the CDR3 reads TGTGCCAGCAGCCGACCCTCGGGCCGGCGGGATACGCAGTATTTT.

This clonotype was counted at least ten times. The CDR3 DNA follows: TGTGCCATCAGTGCGCCGGACAGGGCGAACACTGAAGCTTTCTTT. Amino acids: CAISAPDRANTEAFF. This rearrangement joins TRBV10-3 to TRBJ1-1; TRBD1 aligns across 8 bases. The germline gives CDR1 ENHRY, CDR2 SYGVKD. The V gene end was trimmed by 4 bases and the J gene end by 1 base; junction bases not matched to a gene: 5. The CDR3 totals 15 residues.

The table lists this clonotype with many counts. CDR3 bases: TGTGCCAGCAGTGATAAGGGAGCTAACTATGGCTACACCTTC. This sequence encodes CASSDKGANYGYTF. This chain links TRBV2 with TRBJ1-2; D unclear. The V gene lost 3 bases and the J gene lost 0 bases, with 8 bases spanning the gap. This CDR3 has 14 residues. Per germline, CDR1 SNHLY and CDR2 FYNNEI.

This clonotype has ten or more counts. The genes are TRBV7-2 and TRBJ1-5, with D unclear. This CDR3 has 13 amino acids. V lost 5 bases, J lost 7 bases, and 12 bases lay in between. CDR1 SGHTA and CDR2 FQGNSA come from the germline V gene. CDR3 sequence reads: CASSLKAEQPQHF. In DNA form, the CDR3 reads TGTGCCAGCAGCCTTAAGGCGGAGCAGCCCCAGCATTTT.

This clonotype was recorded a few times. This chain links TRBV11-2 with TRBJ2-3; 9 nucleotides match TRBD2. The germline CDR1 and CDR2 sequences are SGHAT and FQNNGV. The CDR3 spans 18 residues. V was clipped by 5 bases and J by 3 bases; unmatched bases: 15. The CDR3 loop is CASSHTIVAGAGTDTQYF. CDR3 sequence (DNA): TGTGCCAGCAGCCACACCATAGTAGCGGGAGCGGGGACAGATACGCAGTATTTT. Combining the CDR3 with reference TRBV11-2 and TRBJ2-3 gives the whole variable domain EAGVAQSPRYKIIEKRQSVAFWCNPISGHATLYWYQQILGQGPKLLIQFQNNGVVDDSQLPKDRFSAERLKGVDSTLKIQPAKLEDSAVYLCASSHTIVAGAGTDTQYFGPGTRLTVL.

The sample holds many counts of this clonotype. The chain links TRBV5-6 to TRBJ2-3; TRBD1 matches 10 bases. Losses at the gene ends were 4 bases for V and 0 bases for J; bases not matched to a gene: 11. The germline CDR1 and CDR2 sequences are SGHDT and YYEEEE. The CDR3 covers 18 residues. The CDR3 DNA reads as TGTGCCAGCAGCACATACGGACAGGGGGGTACTAGCACAGATACGCAGTATTTT. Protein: CASSTYGQGGTSTDTQYF.

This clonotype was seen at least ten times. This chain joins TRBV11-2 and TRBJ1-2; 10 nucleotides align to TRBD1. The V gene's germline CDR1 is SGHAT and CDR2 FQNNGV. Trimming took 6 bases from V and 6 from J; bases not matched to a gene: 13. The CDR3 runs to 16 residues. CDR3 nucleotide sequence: TGTGCCAGCAGACAACGAACGGGACAGGGGATGAATGGCTACACCTTC. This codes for CASRQRTGQGMNGYTF.

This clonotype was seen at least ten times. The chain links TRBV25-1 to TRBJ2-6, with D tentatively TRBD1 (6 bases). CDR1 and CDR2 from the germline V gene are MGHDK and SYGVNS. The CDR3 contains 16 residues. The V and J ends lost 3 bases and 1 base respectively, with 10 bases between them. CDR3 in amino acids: CASSEVQGSGANVLTF. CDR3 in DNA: TGTGCCAGCAGTGAGGTACAGGGATCTGGGGCCAACGTCCTGACTTTC.

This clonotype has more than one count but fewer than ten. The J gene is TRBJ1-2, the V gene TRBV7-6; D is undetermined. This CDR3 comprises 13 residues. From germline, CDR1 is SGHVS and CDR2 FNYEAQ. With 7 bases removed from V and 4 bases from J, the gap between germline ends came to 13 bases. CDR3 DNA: TGTGCCAGCACCTTCGGTAGGATCTATGGCTACACCTTC. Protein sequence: CASTFGRIYGYTF.

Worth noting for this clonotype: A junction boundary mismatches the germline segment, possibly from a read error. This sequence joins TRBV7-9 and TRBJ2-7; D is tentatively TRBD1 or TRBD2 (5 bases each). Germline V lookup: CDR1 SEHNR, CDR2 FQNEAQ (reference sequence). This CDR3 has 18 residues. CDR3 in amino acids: CASSQGLGVGTPAYEQYF. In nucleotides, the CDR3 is TGCGCCAGCAGCCAAGGTCTGGGCGTAGGGACGCCCGCCTACGAGCAGTACTTC.

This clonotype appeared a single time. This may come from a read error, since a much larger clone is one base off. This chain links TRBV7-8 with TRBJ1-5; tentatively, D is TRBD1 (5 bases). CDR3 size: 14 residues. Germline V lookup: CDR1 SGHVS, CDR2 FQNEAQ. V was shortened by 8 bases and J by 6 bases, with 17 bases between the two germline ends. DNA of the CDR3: TGTGCCAGCGGCCCCCACGGGGGGGGTCAGCCCCAGCATTTT. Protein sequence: CASGPHGGGQPQHF. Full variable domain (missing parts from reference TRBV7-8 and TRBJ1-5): GAGVSQSPRYKVAKRGQDVALRCDPISGHVSLFWYQQALGQGPEFLTYFQNEAQLDKSGLPSDRFFAERPEGSVSTLKIQRTQQEDSAVYLCASGPHGGGQPQHFGDGTRLSIL.

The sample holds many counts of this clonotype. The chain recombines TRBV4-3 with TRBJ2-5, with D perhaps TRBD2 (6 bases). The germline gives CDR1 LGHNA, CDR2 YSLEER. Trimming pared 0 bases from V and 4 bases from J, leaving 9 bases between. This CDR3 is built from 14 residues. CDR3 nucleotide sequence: TGCGCCAGCAGCCAAGATGTGGGAGGAGAGACCCAGTACTTC. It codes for CASSQDVGGETQYF.

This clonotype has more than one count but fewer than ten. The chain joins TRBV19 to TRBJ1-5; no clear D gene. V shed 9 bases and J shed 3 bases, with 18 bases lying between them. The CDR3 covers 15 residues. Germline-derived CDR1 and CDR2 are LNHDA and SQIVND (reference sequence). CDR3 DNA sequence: TGTGCCAGCTCGCCCGGAGTGGGCGACAATCAGCCCCAGCATTTT. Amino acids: CASSPGVGDNQPQHF.

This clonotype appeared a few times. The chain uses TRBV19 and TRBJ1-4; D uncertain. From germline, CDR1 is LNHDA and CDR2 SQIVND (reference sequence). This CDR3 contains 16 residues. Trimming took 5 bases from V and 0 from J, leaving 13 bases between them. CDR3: CASSPSGTPTNEKLFF. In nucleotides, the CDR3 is TGTGCCAGTAGTCCGAGTGGTACCCCAACTAATGAAAAACTGTTTTTT.

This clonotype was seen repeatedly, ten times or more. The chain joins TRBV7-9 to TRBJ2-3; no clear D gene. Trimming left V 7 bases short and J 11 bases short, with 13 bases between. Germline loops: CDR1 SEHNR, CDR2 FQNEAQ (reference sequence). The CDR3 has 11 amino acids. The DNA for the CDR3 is TGTGCCAGCAACGAGAAAGAAGGGCAGTATTTT. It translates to CASNEKEGQYF.